Listed here are 27 T cell receptor beta chains from one sample, sequenced in a study of cytomegalovirus exposure and HLA in healthy donors. The study ran its PCR with 60 Vbeta and 13 Jbeta primers. TCRdb's table, derived via immunoSEQ multiplex PCR, lists solely in-frame clones and lacks some. The sample lists fewer than 65,000 clones; roughly 80% were seen once. The sequencing sample was made of PBMCs. The receptors were gathered from a woman in her forties in good health and CMV-seropositive.

The V call is TRBV18, the J call TRBJ2-7; 7 bases map to TRBD1. With V trimmed by 0 bases and J by 3 bases, 2 bases remained unmatched. Germline V gives CDR1 KGHSH, CDR2 LQKENI. The CDR3 length is 14 residues. CDR3 amino acids: CASSPPGQIYEQYF. CDR3 nucleotides: TGTGCCAGCTCACCACCGGGACAGATCTACGAGCAGTACTTC.

The chain uses TRBV18 and TRBJ1-6; D possibly corresponds to TRBD1 (5 bases). The germline V and J ends were trimmed by 4 bases and 0 bases, with 10 bases remaining between them. Germline assignment: CDR1 KGHSH and CDR2 LQKENI. This CDR3 is built from 16 residues. As DNA, the CDR3 is TGTGCCAGCTCACAAGACAGAAGCTCCTATAATTCACCCCTCCACTTT. It encodes CASSQDRSSYNSPLHF.

The genes are TRBV11-2 and TRBJ2-3; 9 nucleotides agree with TRBD2. There are 16 residues in the CDR3. The V gene end was trimmed by 1 base and the J gene end by 4 bases; junction bases not matched to a gene: 6. Germline CDR1 SGHAT, CDR2 FQNNGV. CDR3 sequence reads: CASSLAHSGGADTQYF. The CDR3 nucleotides read TGTGCCAGCAGCTTAGCTCATAGCGGGGGCGCAGATACGCAGTATTTT.

V gene TRBV12-2 combines with J gene TRBJ1-5. TRBV12-2 is labeled a pseudogene. The CDR3 loop spans 17 amino acids. CDR3 protein: CASRLALGGDSNQPQHF. The CDR3 DNA is TGTGCAAGTCGCTTAGCGTTAGGAGGAGATAGCAATCAGCCCCAGCATTTT.

The CDR3 DNA reads as TGTGCCAGCAGTTACTTCGGAGGTGGCGAGCAGTACTTC. Protein product: CASSYFGGGEQYF. This chain uses TRBV6-6 with TRBJ2-7; tentatively, D is TRBD2 (5 bases). CDR1 is MNHNY, CDR2 SVGAGI, per germline (reference sequence). The CDR3 covers 13 residues. Deletions cut 1 base from V and 6 bases from J, with 10 bases between.

The chain carries TRBV30 and TRBJ1-6; D remains ambiguous. The CDR3 spans 16 residues. The V and J ends lost 2 bases and 0 bases respectively, with 11 bases between them. Germline CDR1 reads GTSNPN; CDR2 reads SVGIG (reference sequence). The CDR3 reads CAWSPARSSYNSPLHF. CDR3 in DNA: TGTGCCTGGAGTCCCGCCCGGAGCTCCTATAATTCACCCCTCCACTTT. The full variable domain, rest sourced from reference TRBV30 and TRBJ1-6, is SQTIHQWPATLVQPVGSPLSLECTVEGTSNPNLYWYRQAAGRGLQLLFYSVGIGQISSEVPQNLSASRPQDRQFILSSKKLLLSDSGFYLCAWSPARSSYNSPLHFGNGTRLTVT.

CDR3 sequence (DNA): TGCGCCAGCAGCTCCGACGTCCCAACTAGCTCCTACGAGCAGTACTTC. It codes for CASSSDVPTSSYEQYF. The chain is built from TRBV4-1 and TRBJ2-7, with TRBD2 as a possible D gene (5 bases). The V gene lost 5 bases and the J gene lost 0 bases, with 17 bases spanning the gap. CDR3 size: 16 residues. Germline CDR1 is MGHRA and CDR2 is YSYEKL.

The chain carries TRBV4-1 and TRBJ1-2; D uncertain. This CDR3 spans 14 amino acids. V was trimmed by 1 base and J by 0 bases, leaving 6 bases between them. Germline-derived CDR1 and CDR2 are MGHRA and YSYEKL. CDR3 region: CASSQVRANYGYTF. In DNA, the CDR3 is TGCGCCAGCAGCCAAGTACGAGCTAACTATGGCTACACCTTC.

The rearrangement links TRBV5-6 to TRBJ2-3, with 11 positions matching TRBD2. V was clipped by 4 bases and J by 0 bases; unmatched bases: 7. Germline V lookup: CDR1 SGHDT, CDR2 YYEEEE. This CDR3 has 17 amino acids. CDR3 protein: CASSPTLAGASTDTQYF. CDR3 bases: TGTGCCAGCAGCCCTACACTAGCGGGAGCTAGCACAGATACGCAGTATTTT. Full variable domain (outside the CDR3, taken from reference TRBV5-6 and TRBJ2-3): DAGVTQSPTHLIKTRGQQVTLRCSPKSGHDTVSWYQQALGQGPQFIFQYYEEEERQRGNFPDRFSGHQFPNYSSELNVNALLLGDSALYLCASSPTLAGASTDTQYFGPGTRLTVL.

On this clone itself: A read error may produce the germline difference seen at one junction end. The chain is built from TRBV10-3 and TRBJ2-1; maybe TRBD1 (6 bases). Germline loops: CDR1 ENHRY, CDR2 SYGVKD. This CDR3 has 13 residues. The CDR3 DNA sequence: TGTGCCACCCGGACAGTGACCTATAATGAGCAGTTCTTC. This codes for CATRTVTYNEQFF.

This chain uses TRBV5-8 with TRBJ2-7, with D possibly being TRBD1 (5 bases). The CDR3 sequence is 14 residues long. Germline CDR1 SGHTS, CDR2 YDEGEE. The chain's CDR3 is CATSNRQGPYEQYF. Written as DNA, the CDR3 is TGTGCGACGAGCAACCGCCAGGGTCCCTACGAGCAGTACTTC. Supplemented by reference TRBV5-8 and TRBJ2-7, the full variable domain reads EAGVTQSPTHLIKTRGQQATLRCSPISGHTSVYWYQQALGLGLQFLLWYDEGEERNRGNFPPRFSGRQFPNYSSELNVNALELEDSALYLCATSNRQGPYEQYFGPGTRLTVT.

V usage is TRBV19 and J usage is TRBJ2-1, with 8 bases lining up with TRBD1. V lost 5 bases and J lost 12; bases outside the gene matches: 9. From germline, CDR1 is LNHDA and CDR2 SQIVND (reference sequence). The CDR3 has 13 amino acids. Here the CDR3 reads CASSAGQGAAQFF. As DNA, the CDR3 is TGTGCCAGTAGTGCCGGACAGGGCGCCGCGCAGTTCTTC.

The chain joins TRBV5-6 to TRBJ1-2; D might be TRBD1 (6 bases). Trimming removed 0 bases from V and 4 bases from J, with 13 bases in between. This CDR3 is built from 15 residues. Germline V gives CDR1 SGHDT, CDR2 YYEEEE. The CDR3 loop is CASSLVAGVRYGYTF. The CDR3 DNA sequence: TGTGCCAGCAGCTTGGTGGCAGGGGTCCGCTATGGCTACACCTTC.

The V gene is TRBV21-1, the J gene TRBJ2-7; the table assigns TRBD1, which was not confirmed against the DNA. TRBV21-1 is a known pseudogene. The CDR3 covers 14 residues. The CDR3 DNA follows: TGTGCCAGCAGCATACGGACAGGGGCCTACGAGCAGTACTTC. Translation: CASSIRTGAYEQYF.

The V and J genes are TRBV6-6 and TRBJ1-5; no clear D gene. Germline CDR1 and CDR2: MNHNY and SVGAGI (reference sequence). V was trimmed by 2 bases and J by 11 bases, leaving 16 bases between them. CDR3 length: 14 residues. For the CDR3, the DNA is TGTGCCAGCAGTTACCGGGCAGGCGGAGGGTCCCAGCATTTT. It yields the protein CASSYRAGGGSQHF.

This chain's CDR3 is CASSLSSGGETQYF. The CDR3 DNA is TGTGCCAGCAGCTTATCTAGCGGGGGAGAGACCCAGTACTTC. This chain connects TRBV7-9 to TRBJ2-5, with 10 bases that match TRBD2. CDR1 and CDR2 from the germline V gene are SEHNR and FQNEAQ (reference sequence). With V trimmed by 2 bases and J by 4 bases, 1 base remained unmatched. The CDR3 is 14 amino acids.

The V and J genes are TRBV10-3 and TRBJ1-1; 7 positions match TRBD1. The CDR3 sequence is 15 residues long. Looked up from germline, CDR1 is ENHRY and CDR2 is SYGVKD. The J segment lost 5 bases and the V segment lost 0 bases, leaving 6 bases of the junction unmatched. The CDR3 spells CAISESMTGKTEAFF. Here the CDR3 DNA reads TGTGCCATCAGTGAGTCGATGACAGGGAAAACTGAAGCTTTCTTT.

The gene calls are TRBV5-4 and TRBJ2-1, with D unresolved. There are 12 residues in the CDR3. Germline V gene data show CDR1 as SGHNT and CDR2 as YYREEE (reference sequence). Trimming took off 4 bases at V and 7 bases at J, with 9 bases between the two ends. CDR3 in DNA: TGTGCCAGCAGCGTCGCTAGGAATGAGCAGTTCTTC. This gives the protein CASSVARNEQFF.

The chain carries TRBV30 and TRBJ1-1; D remains ambiguous. Germline V lookup: CDR1 GTSNPN, CDR2 SVGIG (reference sequence). V lost 3 bases and J lost 1, with 6 bases in between. The length of the CDR3 is 12 residues. The CDR3 region is CAWRVGNTEAFF. CDR3 DNA: TGTGCCTGGAGGGTCGGGAACACTGAAGCTTTCTTT.

The chain couples TRBV5-4 to TRBJ2-1; 14 nucleotides line up with TRBD2. This CDR3 is built from 15 residues. V gave up 3 bases and J gave up 12 bases; unmatched junction bases: 8. Per germline, CDR1 SGHNT and CDR2 YYREEE (reference sequence). The CDR3 sequence is CASSSPSGTSGGQFF. For the CDR3, the DNA is TGTGCCAGCAGCTCTCCATCCGGGACTAGCGGGGGGCAGTTCTTC. Full variable domain (remainder filled in from reference TRBV5-4 and TRBJ2-1): ETGVTQSPTHLIKTRGQQVTLRCSSQSGHNTVSWYQQALGQGPQFIFQYYREEENGRGNFPPRFSGLQFPNYSSELNVNALELDDSALYLCASSSPSGTSGGQFFGPGTRLTVL.

The chain uses TRBV11-3 and TRBJ2-2; D possibly corresponds to TRBD2 (6 bases). The ends were cut back, 5 bases at V and 5 bases at J, with 18 bases in the middle. CDR3 size: 16 residues. CDR1 is SGHNT and CDR2 is YENEEA in the germline V gene. In DNA, the CDR3 is TGTGCCAGCAGCCCCTCGTTCGGGGCGGGAACCGGGGAGCTGTTTTTT. As protein: CASSPSFGAGTGELFF.

This clone was seen a single time. The gene calls are TRBV5-5 and TRBJ1-2; D is unresolved. Germline values: CDR1 SGHKS, CDR2 YYEKEE (reference sequence). CDR3 length: 12 amino acids. V was trimmed by 2 bases and J by 8 bases, leaving 10 bases between them. DNA for the CDR3: TGTGCCAGCAGCTTCGACCGGCGGGGCTACACCTTC. This sequence encodes CASSFDRRGYTF. The whole variable domain, filled in from reference TRBV5-5 and TRBJ1-2, reads DAGVTQSPTHLIKTRGQQVTLRCSPISGHKSVSWYQQVLGQGPQFIFQYYEKEERGRGNFPDRFSARQFPNYSSELNVNALLLGDSALYLCASSFDRRGYTFGSGTRLTVV.

This clone is a singleton in its sample. V and J are TRBV18 and TRBJ2-4; D unresolved. Germline V gene data show CDR1 as KGHSH and CDR2 as LQKENI. V lost 0 bases to trimming and J lost 0 bases, with 9 bases between them. This CDR3 has 16 amino acids. For the CDR3, the DNA is TGTGCCAGCTCACCACCGGGCAGGTTAGCCAAAAACATTCAGTACTTC. Protein: CASSPPGRLAKNIQYF.

The chain is built from TRBV18 and TRBJ2-2, with a weak D call TRBD1 (5 bases). There are 13 residues in the CDR3. Trimming took off 3 bases at V and 7 bases at J, with 9 bases between the two ends. Germline CDR1 is KGHSH and CDR2 is LQKENI. CDR3 loop: CASSPRRGGELFF. CDR3 in DNA: TGTGCCAGCTCACCCCGAAGGGGCGGGGAGCTGTTTTTT.

The genes are TRBV13 and TRBJ2-6; 9 bases agree with TRBD1. Trimming at V came to 2 bases and at J to 3 bases, leaving 5 bases not matched to a gene. The germline V gene has CDR1 PRHDT and CDR2 FYEKMQ (reference sequence). The CDR3 extends over 17 amino acids. The CDR3 bases are TGTGCCAGCAGCTTACAGACAGGGGGTATTGGGGCCAACGTCCTGACTTTC. Protein product: CASSLQTGGIGANVLTF.

The rearrangement uses TRBV5-6 and TRBJ2-5, with TRBD2 matching over 7 bases. The CDR3 sequence is 16 residues long. Germline-derived CDR1 and CDR2 are SGHDT and YYEEEE. V was pared by 5 bases and J by 0 bases, with 10 bases of the junction left unmatched. CDR3 in DNA: TGTGCCAGCAGGAGGGGAGGGGTTCGGTACCAAGAGACCCAGTACTTC. Translation: CASRRGGVRYQETQYF.

This chain connects TRBV4-3 to TRBJ2-2; 8 bases match TRBD1. The CDR3 has 14 amino acids. CDR1 is LGHNA and CDR2 is YSLEER in the germline V gene. Trimming cost V 4 bases and J 6 bases; bases outside gene matches: 4. The CDR3 loop reads CASSRQGTAGELFF. The CDR3 DNA follows: TGCGCCAGCAGCCGACAGGGGACCGCCGGGGAGCTGTTTTTT.